This T cell receptor (beta chain) came from a study of blood T cell repertoires in COVID-19. About the research overall: Samples representing acute and convalescent COVID-19 were sourced from the United States, Italy and Spain. T cells, B-cell-depleted T cells, or PBMCs provided the cDNA or gDNA that served as material.

How the authors handled the data: By means of reference gene primer amplification, nucleated cell counts were estimated. The protocol was immunoSEQ multiplex PCR, while the TCRdb copy is restricted to in-frame clones and leaves out a portion. V, J and clone size were drawn from that table, and D and trimming were deduced from the DNA. The repertoire holds around 56,000 clones, 80% to 95% seen once, with 16% in the top ten. Germline V gives CDR1 LGHNT, CDR2 FRNRAP. With 1 base removed from V and 0 bases from J, the gap between germline ends came to 8 bases. The CDR3 consists of 15 residues. V gene TRBV12-5 combines with J gene TRBJ2-3, with D possibly TRBD1 on 5 matching bases. The clonotype was recovered from a man older than 75 with acute or convalescent COVID-19. Sequenced material: peripheral blood. The CDR3 loop is CASGLGTLSTDTQYF. The CDR3 coding sequence is TGTGCTAGTGGTTTGGGGACACTTAGCACAGATACGCAGTATTTT.